Each of the 5 T cell receptor beta chains below was sequenced from the same sample in a study of blood T cell repertoires in COVID-19. Sequencing used immunoSEQ multiplex PCR; TCRdb keeps in-frame clones, though not all of them. Of roughly 110,000 clones in the sample, more than 70% are singletons; the top ten hold about 4.2%. The sample consisted of peripheral blood. These receptors originate from a human donor in a cohort sampled during active COVID-19.

The V call is TRBV4-1, the J call TRBJ2-5; D uncertain. V lost 4 bases and J 2 bases, leaving 8 bases between the germline ends. Germline lookup yields CDR1 MGHRA and CDR2 YSYEKL. This CDR3 region has 13 residues. The CDR3 bases are TGCGCCAGCAGCCGTGGGCCACAAGAGACCCAGTACTTC. Translation: CASSRGPQETQYF.

This clone has a handful of counts. The V call is TRBV6-2 or TRBV6-3, the J call TRBJ2-3, with D hard to call. Germline CDR1 is MNHEY and CDR2 is SVGEGT. V was cut by 5 bases and J by 2 bases, with 8 bases left in between. This CDR3 is 13 amino acids long. CDR3 nucleotide sequence: TGTGCCAGCAGTCAGATGTCCACAGATACGCAGTATTTT. It specifies CASSQMSTDTQYF.

The rearrangement joins TRBV6-5 to TRBJ1-2, with 7 bases that match TRBD1. CDR1 is MNHEY and CDR2 is SVGAGI in the germline V gene. V shed 0 bases, J shed 8 bases, and the junction held 9 bases outside the gene matches. The CDR3 has 15 amino acids. The CDR3 sequence: CASSYSGQGVGGYTF. DNA for the CDR3: TGTGCCAGCAGTTACTCGGGTCAGGGGGTTGGAGGCTACACCTTC.

This clone has more than one count but fewer than ten. This chain uses TRBV5-4 with TRBJ1-2; 7 bases map to TRBD1. Trimming removed 4 bases from V and 2 bases from J; junction bases left unmatched: 8. The CDR3 sequence is 15 residues long. Germline CDR1 is SGHNT and CDR2 is YYREEE (reference sequence). The CDR3 nucleotides read TGTGCCAGCAGCCCAGTGGGACAGAACAACTATGGCTACACCTTC. Translated, it gives CASSPVGQNNYGYTF.

This clone has a single count. The genes are TRBV30 and TRBJ1-1; 7 bases align to TRBD1. The CDR3 covers 13 residues. Germline V lookup: CDR1 GTSNPN, CDR2 SVGIG (reference sequence). V lost 3 bases to trimming and J lost 6 bases; unmatched junction nucleotides: 7. The CDR3, as DNA: TGTGCCTGGAGCGGACAGGTTAGGGCTGAAGCTTTCTTT. This translates into CAWSGQVRAEAFF.